The clone carrying this TCR beta chain was observed many times. Unique molecular identifiers were used to barcode this TCRbeta library. TCRdb reanalysed the PCR reads using MiXCR and keeps one entry per CDR3 protein. The profile shows about 300,000 distinct CDR3 sequences, roughly a tenth of them singletons. These data belong to a study of T-cell reconstitution after alpha-beta-depleted transplantation in children. This CDR3 comprises 15 residues. From germline, CDR1 is KGHDR and CDR2 SFDVKD. Deletions cut 4 bases from V and 1 base from J, with 12 bases between. The TCR sequence derives from a boy in the first two years of life with acute myeloid leukemia, due to receive a stem cell transplant. This chain connects TRBV24-1 to TRBJ2-5, with a weak D call TRBD1 (6 bases). Sequenced material: PBMCs, taken before TCRalphabeta/CD19-depleted stem cell transplant. The CDR3 protein is CATSDTTGIQETQYF. The CDR3 nucleotides read TGTGCCACCAGTGACACCACAGGGATCCAAGAGACCCAGTACTTC.